A selection of T cell receptor beta chains follows, all from one sample in a study of identifying expanded T cells in peripheral blood. Using immunoSEQ multiplex PCR, the repertoire was profiled, and TCRdb retains in-frame clones only, with some absent. The sample includes under 150,000 clones, over 65% of them seen just once. The material sequenced was blood. The receptors originated from a person aged 18-70 years in good health. CDR3s include the opening cysteine and the closing phenylalanine or tryptophan. D genes are given only for firm matches. Not every row has a clone size; where given, it reads once, few, many or a size class.

clone_size: .; v_call: TRBV27; j_call: TRBJ2-3; d_call: .; cdr3_aa: CASSYGLDTDTQYF; cdr3_nt: TGTGCCAGCAGTTACGGACTTGACACAGATACGCAGTATTTT
clone_size: .; v_call: TRBV7-9; j_call: TRBJ1-3; d_call: .; cdr3_aa: CASSSQPGSGNTIYF; cdr3_nt: TGTGCCAGCAGCTCACAGCCGGGCTCTGGAAACACCATATATTTT
clone_size: .; v_call: TRBV6-5; j_call: TRBJ1-2; d_call: .; cdr3_aa: CASSPPRVREGYTF; cdr3_nt: TGTGCCAGCAGCCCACCCAGGGTCCGTGAAGGCTACACCTTC
clone_size: few; v_call: TRBV2; j_call: TRBJ1-5; d_call: TRBD1; cdr3_aa: CASSGQGGQPQHF; cdr3_nt: TGTGCCAGCAGTGGACAGGGCGGACAGCCCCAGCATTTT
clone_size: .; v_call: TRBV6-1; j_call: TRBJ2-7; d_call: TRBD1; cdr3_aa: CASSEKDRGLYEQYF; cdr3_nt: TGTGCCAGCAGTGAAAAGGACAGGGGGCTTTACGAGCAGTACTTC
clone_size: .; v_call: TRBV6-5; j_call: TRBJ1-1; d_call: .; cdr3_aa: CASSYDSSANTEAFF; cdr3_nt: TGTGCCAGCAGTTACGATTCTTCCGCGAACACTGAAGCTTTCTTT
clone_size: .; v_call: TRBV4-1; j_call: TRBJ2-7; d_call: TRBD1; cdr3_aa: CASSPGQDYYEQYF; cdr3_nt: TGCGCCAGCAGCCCGGGACAGGACTACTACGAGCAGTACTTC
clone_size: .; v_call: TRBV9; j_call: TRBJ1-3; d_call: .; cdr3_aa: CASSVEGSGNTIYF; cdr3_nt: TGTGCCAGCAGCGTGGAGGGTTCCGGAAACACCATATATTTT
clone_size: .; v_call: TRBV7-9; j_call: TRBJ2-5; d_call: .; cdr3_aa: CASSLATGGGGETQYF; cdr3_nt: TGTGCCAGCAGCTTAGCTACCGGGGGCGGAGGGGAGACCCAGTACTTC
clone_size: .; v_call: TRBV4-1; j_call: TRBJ2-2; d_call: .; cdr3_aa: CASSQVGQPTGELFF; cdr3_nt: TGCGCCAGCAGCCAGGTGGGACAACCCACCGGGGAGCTGTTTTTT
clone_size: .; v_call: TRBV4-1; j_call: TRBJ2-7; d_call: TRBD1; cdr3_aa: CASSQAPGGENEQYF; cdr3_nt: TGCGCCAGCAGCCAAGCGCCAGGGGGAGAGAACGAGCAGTACTTC
clone_size: .; v_call: TRBV5-4; j_call: TRBJ2-2; d_call: .; cdr3_aa: CASRSLGTGELFF; cdr3_nt: TGTGCCAGCAGATCACTAGGCACCGGGGAGCTGTTTTTT
clone_size: .; v_call: TRBV5-4; j_call: TRBJ2-7; d_call: .; cdr3_aa: CASSLEGSEQYF; cdr3_nt: TGTGCCAGCAGCTTGGAGGGAAGCGAGCAGTACTTC
clone_size: .; v_call: TRBV6-5; j_call: TRBJ1-5; d_call: .; cdr3_aa: CASRRDGNQPQHF; cdr3_nt: TGTGCCAGCAGAAGGGATGGCAATCAGCCCCAGCATTTT